This T cell receptor beta chain was documented in a study of T-cell memory formation after mild COVID-19. A note on this clonotype: Its target is unknown.

TCRdb reanalysed the 5' RACE reads using MiXCR and keeps one entry per CDR3 protein. The table records 560,000 or so distinct CDR3 sequences, around a sixth of them present only once. Regarding the study as a whole: Pre-infection memory held some responding clones, suggesting pre-existing cross-reactive T cells responded.

The TCR comes from an adult woman who had mild COVID-19 (a few samples of this study predate the infection). Cell type and time point are not known. Sample: PBMCs or a T cell subset sorted from them (not recorded which).

Here the CDR3 DNA reads TGTGCCAGCAGCCAAGTGGCGGGACAGGGGGCAGCCTACGAGCAGTACTTC. This gives the protein CASSQVAGQGAAYEQYF. The chain combines TRBV4-2 with TRBJ2-7; 12 nucleotides align to TRBD1. The CDR3 loop spans 17 amino acids. Germline trimming cut 1 base from V and 2 bases from J; bases unmatched to any gene: 6. Germline assignment: CDR1 LGHNA and CDR2 YNFKEQ.